The 29 T cell receptor beta chains below were found in one sample sequenced in a study of blood T cell repertoires in COVID-19. Some clones are missing from TCRdb's copy, which holds only in-frame ones; the method was immunoSEQ multiplex PCR. The sample includes some 380,000 clones, around 90% of them seen just once. Sequencing input: peripheral blood. These receptors all come from a man between 18 and 35 years old with active or convalescent COVID-19.

The V call is TRBV9, the J call TRBJ2-1, with D possibly TRBD2 on 6 matching bases. Trimming removed 0 bases from V and 5 bases from J, with 9 bases in between. This CDR3 region has 14 residues. Looked up from germline, CDR1 is SGDLS and CDR2 is YYNGEE. CDR3 protein: CASSVVGSDNEQFF. The CDR3 DNA is TGTGCCAGCAGCGTAGTCGGGAGCGACAATGAGCAGTTCTTC.

The rearrangement links TRBV30 to TRBJ2-2, with 7 bases identical to TRBD1. Trimming took 1 base from V and 7 from J; bases not matched to a gene: 9. The germline V gene has CDR1 GTSNPN and CDR2 SVGIG (reference sequence). This CDR3 is 15 amino acids long. The CDR3 here is CAWSATGRRGGELFF. The CDR3 DNA reads TGTGCCTGGAGTGCGACAGGGCGGCGTGGCGGGGAGCTGTTTTTT.

J is TRBJ1-1 and V is TRBV27; D remains unclear. The CDR3 spans 13 residues. Germline V gives CDR1 MNHEY, CDR2 SMNVEV (reference sequence). The V end was cut by 8 bases, the J end by 1 base, with 11 bases between. The CDR3 spells CASGEGKNTEAFF. CDR3 bases: TGTGCCAGCGGAGAGGGTAAGAACACTGAAGCTTTCTTT.

This clone was observed a single time. This chain joins TRBV18 and TRBJ2-4, with 7 bases fitting TRBD1. Germline CDR1 is KGHSH and CDR2 is LQKENI. V lost 4 bases, J lost 0 bases, and 9 bases stayed unmatched. The CDR3 has 17 amino acids. The CDR3 here is CASSLTEGQLAKNIQYF. CDR3 sequence (DNA): TGTGCCAGCTCACTCACCGAGGGACAGCTAGCCAAAAACATTCAGTACTTC.

V gene TRBV3-1 (or the pseudogene TRBV3-2) combines with J gene TRBJ1-3; 7 positions agree with TRBD1. The CDR3 is 15 amino acids. Germline CDR1 LGHDT, CDR2 YNNKEL (reference sequence). With V trimmed by 5 bases and J by 0 bases, 4 bases remained unmatched. CDR3: CASSKGQASGNTIYF. CDR3 DNA: TGTGCCAGCAGCAAAGGACAGGCCTCTGGAAACACCATATATTTT.

The chain employs TRBV19 and TRBJ1-1; TRBD1 is a possible D gene (5 bases). The CDR3 is 15 residues long. CDR1 and CDR2 (germline): LNHDA, SQIVND (reference sequence). V was trimmed by 5 bases and J by 11 bases, leaving 24 bases between them. CDR3 nucleotides: TGTGCCAGTAGTCCCATCCGGGACTCCTCCCGGCGGGCTTTCTTT. Its protein product is CASSPIRDSSRRAFF.

This chain uses TRBV19 with TRBJ1-5; TRBD1 might be the D (6 bases). The CDR3 sequence is 17 residues long. CDR1 is LNHDA, CDR2 SQIVND, per germline (reference sequence). The V end was cut by 4 bases, the J end by 0 bases, with 16 bases between. As DNA, the CDR3 is TGTGCCAGTAGTACCCAGGGGATACAGGCTAGCAATCAGCCCCAGCATTTT. Translating it yields CASSTQGIQASNQPQHF.

This clone was recorded once. The chain links TRBV13 to TRBJ1-3; unclear D gene. V dropped 0 bases and J dropped 8 bases, with 14 bases sitting between them. This CDR3 contains 15 residues. Germline CDR1 is PRHDT and CDR2 is FYEKMQ (reference sequence). Here the CDR3 reads CASSLGPDKTDTIYF. The CDR3 DNA follows: TGTGCCAGCAGCTTAGGCCCTGATAAAACAGACACCATATATTTT.

The chain joins TRBV27 to TRBJ2-3, with 8 bases lining up with TRBD2. Trimming cost V 2 bases and J 4 bases; bases outside gene matches: 5. The CDR3 spans 15 residues. Germline loops: CDR1 MNHEY, CDR2 SMNVEV (reference sequence). This CDR3 reads CASSLAGGRADTQYF. CDR3 sequence (DNA): TGTGCCAGCAGTTTAGCGGGGGGCAGGGCAGATACGCAGTATTTT.

This chain connects TRBV6-1 to TRBJ1-5, with TRBD1 identical over 10 bases. This CDR3 has 17 residues. Per the germline V gene, CDR1 is MNHNS and CDR2 is SASEGT. The V segment lost 4 bases and the J segment 2 bases; nucleotides outside the gene matches: 8. This CDR3 is CASSGRTGGQGNQPQHF. CDR3 nucleotides: TGTGCCAGCAGTGGCCGGACAGGGGGTCAGGGCAATCAGCCCCAGCATTTT.

V is TRBV2 and J is TRBJ2-5; 12 nucleotides align to TRBD2. The CDR3 covers 14 residues. CDR1 is SNHLY, CDR2 FYNNEI, per germline. J was trimmed by 5 bases and V by 7 bases; bases with no gene match: 5. CDR3 nucleotides: TGTGCCAGCACTGGACTAGCGGGATGGGAGACCCAGTACTTC. This codes for CASTGLAGWETQYF.

This chain connects TRBV29-1 to TRBJ2-2, with 8 bases identical to TRBD2. The CDR3 consists of 15 residues. Trimming removed 5 bases from V and 8 bases from J; junction bases left unmatched: 13. Germline assignment: CDR1 SQVTM and CDR2 ANQGSEA. In DNA, the CDR3 is TGCAGCGTTCCCTCTCTTAGCGGGATAGGTGGGGAGCTGTTTTTT. This encodes CSVPSLSGIGGELFF.

The chain couples TRBV6-6 to TRBJ1-6, with unresolved D. The CDR3 sequence is 14 residues long. The V gene's germline CDR1 is MNHNY and CDR2 SVGAGI (reference sequence). Trimming pared 7 bases from V and 7 bases from J, leaving 14 bases between. Written as DNA, the CDR3 is TGTGCCAGCATACCCCTACCGCGGAATTCACCCCTCCACTTT. Translation: CASIPLPRNSPLHF.

V usage is TRBV19 and J usage is TRBJ2-7; 7 nucleotides align to TRBD1. This CDR3 has 14 residues. Looked up from germline, CDR1 is LNHDA and CDR2 is SQIVND (reference sequence). With V trimmed by 1 base and J by 3 bases, 3 bases remained unmatched. CDR3 amino acids: CASSIVGTDYEQYF. The CDR3 DNA reads as TGTGCCAGTAGTATAGTAGGGACAGACTACGAGCAGTACTTC.

The J gene is TRBJ1-1, the V gene TRBV5-1, with 9 bases aligning to TRBD1. CDR1 SGHRS and CDR2 YFSETQ come from the germline V gene. This CDR3 is 16 amino acids long. Trimming at V came to 3 bases and at J to 1 base, leaving 7 bases not matched to a gene. As DNA, the CDR3 is TGCGCCAGCAGCTCCACAGGGGGCGTCGGGAACACTGAAGCTTTCTTT. Protein sequence: CASSSTGGVGNTEAFF. The full variable domain, its missing parts supplied by reference TRBV5-1 and TRBJ1-1, is KAGVTQTPRYLIKTRGQQVTLSCSPISGHRSVSWYQQTPGQGLQFLFEYFSETQRNKGNFPGRFSGRQFSNSRSEMNVSTLELGDSALYLCASSSTGGVGNTEAFFGQGTRLTVV.

This clone was seen once. V is TRBV5-5 and J is TRBJ1-4, with D possibly being TRBD1 (6 bases). Germline V gene lookup returns CDR1 SGHKS and CDR2 YYEKEE (reference sequence). Trimming pared 4 bases from V and 0 bases from J, leaving 13 bases between. This CDR3 comprises 16 residues. The DNA of the CDR3 is TGTGCCAGCAGCCGCCGGTGGACAGCAACTAATGAAAAACTGTTTTTT. Protein sequence: CASSRRWTATNEKLFF.

This chain connects TRBV20-1 to TRBJ1-3; 9 bases match TRBD1. The length of the CDR3 is 14 residues. With 3 bases clipped from V and 4 bases from J, the junction kept 4 bases outside the gene matches. Germline V gene sequence: CDR1 DFQATT, CDR2 SNEGSKA (reference sequence). This CDR3 is CSASGQGYGNTIYF. The CDR3 DNA sequence: TGCAGTGCTAGTGGACAGGGGTACGGAAACACCATATATTTT.

This clone was observed a few times. J is TRBJ1-2 and V is TRBV19; D is undetermined. V was clipped by 6 bases and J by 4 bases, with 12 bases between them. Germline-derived CDR1 and CDR2 are LNHDA and SQIVND (reference sequence). CDR3 length: 13 residues. This CDR3 is CASRSRGLYGYTF. The CDR3 nucleotides are TGTGCCAGTAGATCACGAGGCCTCTATGGCTACACCTTC.

V and J are TRBV15 and TRBJ2-7; TRBD1 aligns across 10 bases. The length of the CDR3 is 15 residues. CDR1 is LNHNV and CDR2 is YYDKDF in the germline V gene (reference sequence). The V segment lost 1 base and the J segment 4 bases; nucleotides outside the gene matches: 4. The CDR3 DNA reads as TGTGCCACCAGCAGAGTGACAGGGGGCTGGTACGAGCAGTACTTC. Encoded protein: CATSRVTGGWYEQYF.

The chain joins TRBV6-6 to TRBJ1-4; D perhaps matches TRBD1 (6 bases). Trimming shortened V by 0 bases and J by 6 bases, and 14 bases separated the two germline ends. Germline CDR1 reads MNHNY; CDR2 reads SVGAGI (reference sequence). There are 16 residues in the CDR3. CDR3 residues: CASSYSTGIIDEKLFF. The CDR3 DNA follows: TGTGCCAGCAGTTACTCTACAGGGATTATTGATGAAAAACTGTTTTTT.

This chain joins TRBV6-5 and TRBJ2-2; D is perhaps TRBD1 (6 bases). Germline CDR1 MNHEY, CDR2 SVGAGI. The CDR3 totals 14 residues. Deletions cut 7 bases from V and 0 bases from J, with 9 bases between. CDR3 sequence: CASTGTPNTGELFF. In nucleotides, the CDR3 is TGTGCCAGCACGGGGACACCGAACACCGGGGAGCTGTTTTTT.

This sequence joins TRBV6-5 and TRBJ2-3; 13 bases match TRBD2. The junction had 3 bases not matched to a gene; V was cut back by 5 bases and J by 4 bases. Per germline, CDR1 MNHEY and CDR2 SVGAGI. This CDR3 comprises 15 residues. The DNA of the CDR3 is TGTGCCAGCAGTCGGACTAGCGGGAGACCAGATACGCAGTATTTT. Translating gives CASSRTSGRPDTQYF.

This sequence joins TRBV24-1 and TRBJ2-3, with 11 bases matching TRBD2. This CDR3 spans 18 amino acids. Germline CDR1 reads KGHDR; CDR2 reads SFDVKD. Trimming took 0 bases from V and 2 from J; bases not matched to a gene: 6. The CDR3 loop is CATSDLVPSGGNTDTQYF. CDR3 nucleotides: TGTGCCACCAGTGATTTGGTGCCTAGCGGGGGGAACACAGATACGCAGTATTTT.

The rearrangement uses TRBV6-5 and TRBJ2-1; D is unresolved. The CDR3 covers 16 residues. CDR1 is MNHEY and CDR2 is SVGAGI in the germline V gene. Trimming stripped 1 base from V and 0 bases from J, with 10 bases between. The CDR3 nucleotides read TGTGCCAGCAGTTACTACCACGCCTACTCCTACAATGAGCAGTTCTTC. Protein: CASSYYHAYSYNEQFF.

V is TRBV29-1 and J is TRBJ2-2, with D perhaps TRBD1 (6 bases). The CDR3 spans 15 residues. V lost 6 bases and J 4 bases, leaving 18 bases between the germline ends. The V gene's germline CDR1 is SQVTM and CDR2 ANQGSEA. The CDR3, as DNA: TGCAGCGTGTGGCGACAGGACCTTGGCACCGGGGAGCTGTTTTTT. It yields the protein CSVWRQDLGTGELFF.

This chain links TRBV24-1 with TRBJ2-6; TRBD1 matches at 8 bases. The V gene end was trimmed by 6 bases and the J gene end by 3 bases; junction bases not matched to a gene: 9. Germline V gene data show CDR1 as KGHDR and CDR2 as SFDVKD. The CDR3 consists of 17 residues. The CDR3, as DNA: TGTGCCACCAGTTACGGACAGGGTAAGGGTGGGGCCAACGTCCTGACTTTC. Its protein product is CATSYGQGKGGANVLTF.

The J gene is TRBJ2-3, the V gene TRBV28; 8 bases match TRBD2. CDR1 and CDR2 from the germline V gene are MDHEN and SYDVKM. The CDR3 runs to 16 residues. V lost 5 bases and J lost 3; bases outside the gene matches: 10. Written as DNA, the CDR3 is TGTGCCAGCAGTCCCCGGATAGCGGGGATAACAGATACGCAGTATTTT. As protein: CASSPRIAGITDTQYF.

This chain uses TRBV11-2 with TRBJ2-7; 13 nucleotides align to TRBD2. Losses at the gene ends were 5 bases for V and 3 bases for J; bases not matched to a gene: 7. CDR3 size: 16 residues. The V gene's germline CDR1 is SGHAT and CDR2 FQNNGV. CDR3 loop: CASSPIGTSGVYEQYF. The DNA for the CDR3 is TGTGCCAGCAGCCCGATAGGGACTAGCGGGGTCTACGAGCAGTACTTC.

V and J are TRBV7-2 and TRBJ2-3; no definite D call. V lost 1 base and J 3 bases, leaving 8 bases between the germline ends. The CDR3 sequence is 14 residues long. CDR1 and CDR2 from the germline V gene are SGHTA and FQGNSA. CDR3 nucleotide sequence: TGTGCCAGCAGCTTAGGGCATTCTACAGATACGCAGTATTTT. This translates into CASSLGHSTDTQYF.